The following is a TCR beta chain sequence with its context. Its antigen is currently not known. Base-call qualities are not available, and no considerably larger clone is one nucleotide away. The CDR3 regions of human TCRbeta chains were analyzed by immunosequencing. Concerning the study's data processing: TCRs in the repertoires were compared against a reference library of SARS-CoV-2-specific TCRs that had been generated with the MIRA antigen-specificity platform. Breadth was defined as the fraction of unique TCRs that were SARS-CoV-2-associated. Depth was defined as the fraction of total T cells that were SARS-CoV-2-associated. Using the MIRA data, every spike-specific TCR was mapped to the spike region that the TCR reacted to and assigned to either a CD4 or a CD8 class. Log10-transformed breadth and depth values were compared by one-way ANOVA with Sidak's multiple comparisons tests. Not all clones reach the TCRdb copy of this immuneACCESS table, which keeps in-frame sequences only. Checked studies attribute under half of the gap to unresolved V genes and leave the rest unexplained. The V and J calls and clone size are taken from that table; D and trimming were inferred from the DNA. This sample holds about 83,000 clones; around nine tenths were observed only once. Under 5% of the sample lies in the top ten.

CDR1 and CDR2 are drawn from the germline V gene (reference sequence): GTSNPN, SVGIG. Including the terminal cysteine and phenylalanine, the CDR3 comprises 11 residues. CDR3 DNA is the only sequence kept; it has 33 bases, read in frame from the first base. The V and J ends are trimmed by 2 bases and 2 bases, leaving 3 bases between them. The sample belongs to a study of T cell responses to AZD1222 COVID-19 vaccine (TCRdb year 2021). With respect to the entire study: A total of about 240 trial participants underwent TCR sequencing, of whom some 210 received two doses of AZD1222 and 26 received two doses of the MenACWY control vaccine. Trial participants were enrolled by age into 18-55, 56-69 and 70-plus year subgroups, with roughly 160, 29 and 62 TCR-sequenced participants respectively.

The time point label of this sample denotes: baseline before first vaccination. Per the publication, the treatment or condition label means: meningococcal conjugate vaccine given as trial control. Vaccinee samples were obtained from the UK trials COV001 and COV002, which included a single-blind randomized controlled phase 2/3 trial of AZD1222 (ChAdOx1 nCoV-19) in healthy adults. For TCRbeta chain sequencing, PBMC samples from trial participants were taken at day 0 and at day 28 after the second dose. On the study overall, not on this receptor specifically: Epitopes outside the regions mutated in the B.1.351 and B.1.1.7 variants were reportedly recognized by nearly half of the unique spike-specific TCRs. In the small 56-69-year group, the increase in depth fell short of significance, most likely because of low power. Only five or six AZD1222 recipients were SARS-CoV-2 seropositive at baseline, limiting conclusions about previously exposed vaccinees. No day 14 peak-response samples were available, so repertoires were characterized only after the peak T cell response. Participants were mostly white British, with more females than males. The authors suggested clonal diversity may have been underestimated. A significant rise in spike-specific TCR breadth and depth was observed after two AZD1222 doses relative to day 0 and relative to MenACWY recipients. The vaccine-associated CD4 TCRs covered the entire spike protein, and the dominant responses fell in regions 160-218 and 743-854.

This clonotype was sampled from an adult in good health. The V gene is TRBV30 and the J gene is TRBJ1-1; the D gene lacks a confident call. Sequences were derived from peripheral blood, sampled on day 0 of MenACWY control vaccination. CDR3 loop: CAWSLNTEAFF. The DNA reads TGTGCCTGGAGTTTAAACACTGAAGCTTTCTTT.